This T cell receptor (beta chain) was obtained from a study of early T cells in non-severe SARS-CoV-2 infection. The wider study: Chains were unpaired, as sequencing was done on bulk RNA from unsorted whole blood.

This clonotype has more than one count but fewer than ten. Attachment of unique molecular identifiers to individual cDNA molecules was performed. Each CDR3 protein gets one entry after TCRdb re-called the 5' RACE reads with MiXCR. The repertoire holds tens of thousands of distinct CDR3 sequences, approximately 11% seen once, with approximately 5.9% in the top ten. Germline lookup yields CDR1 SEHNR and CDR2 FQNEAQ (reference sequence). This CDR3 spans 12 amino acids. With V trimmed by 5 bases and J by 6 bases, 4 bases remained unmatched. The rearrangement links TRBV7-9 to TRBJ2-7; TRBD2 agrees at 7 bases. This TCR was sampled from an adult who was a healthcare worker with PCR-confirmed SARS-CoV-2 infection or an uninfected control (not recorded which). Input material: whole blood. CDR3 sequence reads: CASSPRTSEQYF. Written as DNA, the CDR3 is TGTGCCAGCAGCCCAAGGACTAGCGAGCAGTACTTC.